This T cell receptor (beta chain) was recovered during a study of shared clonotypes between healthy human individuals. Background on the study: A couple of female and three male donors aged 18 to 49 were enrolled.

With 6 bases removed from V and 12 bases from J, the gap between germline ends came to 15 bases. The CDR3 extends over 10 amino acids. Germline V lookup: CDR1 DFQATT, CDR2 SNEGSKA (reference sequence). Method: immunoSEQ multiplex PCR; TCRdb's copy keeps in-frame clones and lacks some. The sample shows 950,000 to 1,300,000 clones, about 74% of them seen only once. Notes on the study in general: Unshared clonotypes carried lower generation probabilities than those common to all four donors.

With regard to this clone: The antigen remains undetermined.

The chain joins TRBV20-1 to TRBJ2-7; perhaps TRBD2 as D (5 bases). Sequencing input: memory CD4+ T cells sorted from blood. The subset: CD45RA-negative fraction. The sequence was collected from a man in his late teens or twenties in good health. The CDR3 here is CSAAPGYWYF. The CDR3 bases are TGCAGTGCCGCTCCGGGATACTGGTACTTC.